This T cell receptor (beta chain) was identified during a study of T cells expressing NK-cell markers. Study information: Sorted CD3+CD56-NKG2C+, CD3+CD56+NKG2C- and CD3+CD56+NKG2C+ T cells were the source of the TCR beta repertoires. HCMV serostatus: seven of eight sequenced donors positive, one negative.

Template switching by 5'RACE with UMIs generated the TCR beta cDNA. Each CDR3 protein gets one entry in TCRdb, which reprocessed the 5' RACE reads and gives no DNA. This table holds over 150,000 distinct CDR3 sequences. In germline, CDR1 is SEHNR, CDR2 FQNEAQ (reference sequence). There are 14 residues in the CDR3. About this clonotype: Antigen specificity is unknown.

Study-wide results and caveats: In a few donors, dominant clonotypes made up about 25-60.1% of CD3+CD56-NKG2C+ cells.

The sequence came from a woman in her 50s in good health. Sequencing was carried out using blood T cells: a sorted CD56 or NKG2C T cell subset, CD4+ or CD8+ T cells, or bulk PBMC T cells (not recorded which). This chain uses TRBV7-9 with TRBJ1-2; TCRdb lists TRBD1, though no DNA is available to test this call. The CDR3 spells CASLPPGGPYGYTF.